This TCR beta chain was captured by sequencing in a study of immune aging and cytomegalovirus after organ transplant (dated by TCRdb to 2020 to 2023). Study-level background: Three-drug immunosuppression with prednisone, tacrolimus, and mycophenolate was given to all transplant recipients. Beyond this particular receptor, the publication reports: Following viremia, cells with an aged phenotype rose post-transplant no matter the clone size, with the increase showing up earlier in large clones (days 200-264) than in small clones. TEMRA cells made up a larger share of large clones, and the seven largest clones (approximately 2,000 cells) gained aged and TEMRA cells while losing TCM cells. Since the sequencing data did not include a CD57 measurement, a conservative gene-based definition of aging was used in its place.

The time point label on this specimen signifies: five sample-tagged time points from pre-transplant (day -1) to day 368 post-transplant, pooled. After thawing, PBMC were stimulated with a CMV IE-1 overlapping peptide library for roughly eleven hours, with no transport inhibitors added. Thawed cells were rested overnight and then stimulated in R10 medium with CD28/CD49d costimulation. The IE-1 peptide library was made up of 15-amino-acid peptides with 11-amino-acid overlaps. Each time point was barcoded using BD Single-Cell Multiplexing Kit Sample Tags, after which the barcoded samples were pooled and stained with oligo-conjugated anti-CD45RA plus sorting antibodies. A BD FACSAria III was used to sort CMV-responsive CD8+CD137+ and CD4+CD154+ T cells at 4-way purity. Blood samples were drawn into EDTA vacutainers and processed by Ficoll gradient within 1-24 hours. Worth noting for this clonotype: Its antigen target is currently unknown. One base away there is no much larger clone; base qualities are not given.

The library came from single-cell sequencing. For sequencing, an Illumina NovaSeq 6000 was employed. The BD Rhapsody Targeted mRNA and AbSeq Reagent Kit was used in a microwell format for cell capture and library preparation. The libraries included TCR, sample tags, AbSeq, and targeted mRNA from the Human T-Cell Expression Panel, along with custom TOX and TOX2 primers. An Illumina NovaSeq was used to sequence the libraries. Per the source publication's procedure: The analysis covered about 9,800 cells in total, of which approximately 7,100 were CD8 T cells and about 4,500 were CD8 T cells with an identifiable TCR CDR3. The BD Rhapsody Targeted Analysis Pipeline, including V(D)J processing, was run on the Seven Bridges Genomics platform to process the raw data. Quality control, Sample Tag demultiplexing with Lex-BDSMK, clone identification with VDJ Explorer, and Seurat clustering were performed in SeqGeq 1.6.0. Clones comprising <1% of CD8 T cells were considered non-expanded; clones comprising >2.5% of the sample were considered clonal expansions. TCRdb handled the public reads itself, with Q25 trimming in fastp and clone calling in MiXCR, and kept productive beta chains. Entries are consolidated by CDR3 protein sequence, retaining the most common genes and DNA. TCRdb, not the original authors, processed these V and J calls. The sample yields around 21,000 distinct CDR3 sequences; about a third were counted once. Of the sample, 25% to 30% falls within the top ten clones.

This sample comprised CMV peptide-activated CD4+ and CD8+ T cells sorted from blood, obtained at five time points, pooled. The label giving this sample's cell subset or site can be read as: sorted CD8+CD137+ and CD4+CD154+ T cells after approximately 12 h CMV IE-1 peptide stimulation. This TCR was sampled from a female donor who had a heart transplant and CMV viremia.

The CDR3 in this case is CASAGIANQPQHF. The sequenced DNA is TGTGCCAGCGCAGGGATTGCGAATCAGCCCCAGCATTTT. The sequence joins TRBV6-6 to TRBJ1-5; the D segment could be TRBD1, given 5 matching bases. V sheds 8 bases and J sheds 4 bases, leaving 12 bases between their ends. The cysteine opens and the phenylalanine closes a CDR3 of 13 amino acids. Solely the CDR3 DNA is kept, with 39 bases framed from the first base. CDR1 is given as MNHNY and CDR2 as SVGAGI, both from the germline V gene (reference sequence).